These 13 T cell receptor beta chains came from one sample sequenced in a study of spatial heterogeneity in lung cancer. Antigens for these TCRs are unknown. Time point given: sample taken at primary tumor resection. Study findings and constraints: Tumoral mutation counts were tracked by counts of expanded intratumoral alpha and beta TCRs.

TCRdb re-called the 5' RACE reads through MiXCR, storing one row per CDR3 protein. The sample lists more than 10,000 distinct CDR3 sequences; approximately 14% were seen once. The material was lung tumor tissue, obtained at surgery. The receptors derive from a male donor with early-stage non-small cell lung cancer.

At least ten counts were recorded for this clonotype. The J gene is TRBJ2-1, the V gene TRBV20-1, with TRBD2 identical over 9 bases. This CDR3 contains 17 residues. The junction had 9 bases not matched to a gene; V was cut back by 3 bases and J by 0 bases. The V gene's germline CDR1 is DFQATT and CDR2 SNEGSKA (reference sequence). CDR3 sequence reads: CSASSLAGLSSYNEQFF. In DNA form, the CDR3 reads TGCAGTGCTAGTTCTCTAGCGGGACTGAGCTCCTACAATGAGCAGTTCTTC.

By share of the sample, this clonotype is medium-sized. J is TRBJ1-5 and V is TRBV28; TRBD1 is a possible D gene (6 bases). CDR3 size: 14 residues. V was shortened by 7 bases and J by 2 bases, with 12 bases between the two germline ends. Germline V CDR1 and CDR2: MDHEN, SYDVKM. CDR3 sequence reads: CASILQGGNQPQHF. CDR3 DNA sequence: TGTGCCAGCATCCTACAGGGAGGCAATCAGCCCCAGCATTTT.

The V call is TRBV25-1, the J call TRBJ2-3; D is possibly TRBD1 (6 bases). This CDR3 contains 16 residues. With 6 bases removed from V and 0 bases from J, the gap between germline ends came to 16 bases. Germline values: CDR1 MGHDK, CDR2 SYGVNS. In DNA form, the CDR3 reads TGTGCCAGCAGCTCAGGGGTCACCTTAAGCACAGATACGCAGTATTTT. This encodes CASSSGVTLSTDTQYF.

This clonotype was detected many times. The chain joins TRBV20-1 to TRBJ2-7, with TRBD1 matching over 7 bases. The V and J ends lost 6 bases and 3 bases, in that order; junction bases with no gene match: 5. From germline, CDR1 is DFQATT and CDR2 SNEGSKA (reference sequence). CDR3 length equals 12 residues. The DNA for the CDR3 is TGCAGTGCCCAGCGACAGGGCTACGAGCAGTACTTC. This gives the protein CSAQRQGYEQYF.

The V gene is TRBV10-3, the J gene TRBJ1-2; D is perhaps TRBD1 (6 bases). The CDR3 spans 14 residues. Trimming removed 6 bases from V and 0 bases from J, with 11 bases in between. The germline V gene has CDR1 ENHRY and CDR2 SYGVKD. CDR3 sequence: CAISSGTPNYGYTF. Written as DNA, the CDR3 is TGTGCCATCAGCTCCGGGACACCTAACTATGGCTACACCTTC.

This clonotype was found many times. This chain joins TRBV20-1 and TRBJ2-7; 8 nucleotides align to TRBD1. Trimming at V came to 3 bases and at J to 3 bases, leaving 4 bases not matched to a gene. The CDR3 runs to 13 residues. Germline assignment: CDR1 DFQATT and CDR2 SNEGSKA (reference sequence). CDR3 nucleotides: TGCAGTGCTAGCGGACAGGGTTACTACGAGCAGTACTTC. Residues: CSASGQGYYEQYF.

This clonotype appeared many times. The gene calls are TRBV29-1 and TRBJ1-5; TRBD1 aligns across 8 bases. V shed 7 bases and J 6 bases; nucleotides not matched to a gene: 8. This CDR3 contains 13 residues. Germline-derived CDR1 and CDR2 are SQVTM and ANQGSEA. Here the CDR3 DNA reads TGCAGCGCCACTCAGGGGGCCAGTCAGCCCCAGCATTTT. Translated, it gives CSATQGASQPQHF.

Ten or more counts support this clonotype. V gene TRBV10-1 combines with J gene TRBJ2-7; maybe TRBD2 (6 bases). Trimming shortened V by 6 bases and J by 2 bases, and 14 bases separated the two germline ends. The germline V gene has CDR1 WNHNN and CDR2 SYGVQD (reference sequence). The CDR3 totals 14 residues. CDR3 nucleotide sequence: TGCGCCAGCAGAGAACCGGGACTTACCTACGAGCAGTACTTC. Protein sequence: CASREPGLTYEQYF.

The table lists this clonotype with a few counts. The chain carries TRBV20-1 and TRBJ2-7, with TRBD2 matching 8 bases. The V gene end was trimmed by 3 bases and the J gene end by 3 bases; junction bases not matched to a gene: 7. CDR1 and CDR2 from the germline V gene are DFQATT and SNEGSKA (reference sequence). This CDR3 contains 14 residues. CDR3 sequence reads: CSASPSGSFYEQYF. The CDR3 DNA sequence: TGCAGTGCTAGTCCCAGCGGGAGCTTCTACGAGCAGTACTTC.

This clonotype showed up many times. The V and J genes are TRBV10-2 and TRBJ1-1; the D gene is possibly TRBD1 (5 bases). This CDR3 has 12 amino acids. Germline CDR1 reads WSHSY; CDR2 reads SAAADI. V was shortened by 6 bases and J by 8 bases, with 13 bases between the two germline ends. The CDR3 reads CASSAQNREAFF. In nucleotides, the CDR3 is TGCGCCAGCAGCGCACAAAACAGGGAAGCTTTCTTT.

This clonotype was detected ten times or more. The rearrangement links TRBV20-1 to TRBJ2-7, with 10 bases identical to TRBD2. CDR1 and CDR2 (germline): DFQATT, SNEGSKA (reference sequence). This CDR3 is built from 15 residues. J gave up 0 bases and V 2 bases, and 4 bases lay outside the gene matches. The chain's CDR3 is CSARNLAGDSYEQYF. The CDR3 bases are TGCAGTGCTAGAAATCTAGCGGGAGACTCCTACGAGCAGTACTTC.

This clonotype was detected only a few times. This chain uses TRBV20-1 with TRBJ2-1; 12 bases line up with TRBD2. With V trimmed by 4 bases and J by 6 bases, 7 bases remained unmatched. The CDR3 is 15 amino acids. Per germline, CDR1 DFQATT and CDR2 SNEGSKA (reference sequence). CDR3 protein: CSAMNPGLAGNEQFF. CDR3 bases: TGCAGTGCTATGAATCCGGGACTAGCGGGCAATGAGCAGTTCTTC.

This clonotype occurred many times. The chain combines TRBV10-2 with TRBJ2-7, with D possibly being TRBD1 (6 bases). The germline V gene encodes CDR1 WSHSY and CDR2 SAAADI. This CDR3 spans 13 amino acids. Trimming took 8 bases from V and 3 from J, leaving 14 bases between them. This CDR3 reads CASGRDTDYEQYF. The CDR3 DNA is TGCGCCAGCGGACGGGACACTGACTACGAGCAGTACTTC.